The clone carrying this T cell receptor (beta chain) was observed many times. The record originates from a study of metastatic and nonmetastatic thyroid tumors. All patients were treatment-naive before thyroid surgery. The CDR3 spans 15 residues. The ends lost 0 bases at V and 5 bases at J; junction bases unmatched: 4. Germline CDR1 SGHRS, CDR2 YFSETQ. TCRdb re-called the PCR reads with MiXCR. Of about 23,000 clones in the sample, approximately 24% were seen once. Sequences were obtained from blood. The receptor was isolated from a male donor with papillary thyroid cancer or a benign thyroid nodule (not recorded which). Some clones in this sample may be carry-over from other donors' samples. The V gene is TRBV5-1, the J gene TRBJ2-3; 9 nucleotides line up with TRBD1. The CDR3 region has the DNA TGCGCCAGCAGCTTGGGACAGGGGGTTGGAGATACGCAGTATTTT. Protein sequence: CASSLGQGVGDTQYF.